This entry concerns a single TCR beta chain. The sample comes from a study of blood T cell repertoires in COVID-19. Study summary: T cells, B-cell-depleted T cells, or PBMCs provided the cDNA or gDNA that served as material.

V was trimmed by 0 bases and J by 1 base, leaving 8 bases between them. This CDR3 region has 15 residues. CDR1 is MNHNS and CDR2 is SASEGT in the germline V gene. As processed by the authors: Amplification of reference gene primers provided the estimated nucleated cell counts. The assay was immunoSEQ multiplex PCR, and TCRdb's table has in-frame clones only and misses some. V and J calls and clone size are as listed in that table; D and trimming were resolved from the DNA. The repertoire holds fewer than 250,000 clones, with around 84% as singletons. The sample was peripheral blood. This TCR was sampled from a man younger than 45 with active or convalescent COVID-19. The rearrangement joins TRBV6-1 to TRBJ2-3, with a tentative D call TRBD1 (5 bases). The chain's CDR3 is CASSEAGAGTDTQYF. The CDR3 DNA is TGTGCCAGCAGTGAAGCAGGGGCGGGCACAGATACGCAGTATTTT.